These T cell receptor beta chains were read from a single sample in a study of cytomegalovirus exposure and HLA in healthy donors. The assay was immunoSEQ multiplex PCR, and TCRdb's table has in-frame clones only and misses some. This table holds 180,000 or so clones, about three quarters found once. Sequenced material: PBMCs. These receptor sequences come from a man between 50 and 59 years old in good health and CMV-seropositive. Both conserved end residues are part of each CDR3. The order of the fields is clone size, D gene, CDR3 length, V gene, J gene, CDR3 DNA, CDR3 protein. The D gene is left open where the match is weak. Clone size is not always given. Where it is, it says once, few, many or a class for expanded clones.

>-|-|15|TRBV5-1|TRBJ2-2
TGCGCCAGCAGCCCCGGAGGGGCGAACACCGGGGAGCTGTTTTTT
CASSPGGANTGELFF
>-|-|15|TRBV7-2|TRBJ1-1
TGTGCCAGCAGCTTAGGGCAGGGCAGGGCCACTGAAGCTTTCTTT
CASSLGQGRATEAFF
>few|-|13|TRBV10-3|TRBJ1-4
TGTGCCATCAGTGAGCCCAGAAATGAAAAACTGTTTTTT
CAISEPRNEKLFF
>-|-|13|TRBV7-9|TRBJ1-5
TGTGCCAGCAGCAAGGACAGTACGGCGCCCCAGCATTTT
CASSKDSTAPQHF
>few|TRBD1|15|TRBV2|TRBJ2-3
TGTGCCAGCAGTGATCAGGGGGTGAGCACAGATACGCAGTATTTT
CASSDQGVSTDTQYF
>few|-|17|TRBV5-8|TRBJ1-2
TGTGCCAGCAGCAATCCGTCCGGACTCGTTTTGTTGTATGGCTACACCTTC
CASSNPSGLVLLYGYTF
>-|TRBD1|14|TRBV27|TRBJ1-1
TGTGCCAGCAGTTTCGACAGGGGCCGAACTGAAGCTTTCTTT
CASSFDRGRTEAFF
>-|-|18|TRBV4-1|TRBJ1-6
TGCGCCAGCAGCCAAGACAACAGGGTGGGCTTATTTAATTCACCCCTCCACTTT
CASSQDNRVGLFNSPLHF
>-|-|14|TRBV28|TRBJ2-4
TGTGCCAGCTCCCCGAGGGGGACCAAAAACATTCAGTACTTC
CASSPRGTKNIQYF
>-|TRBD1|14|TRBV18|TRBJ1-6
TGTGCCAGCTCCCGGGACAGATATAATTCACCCCTCCACTTT
CASSRDRYNSPLHF
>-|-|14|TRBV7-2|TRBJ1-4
TGTGCCAGCAGAAGGCGGGGCTTGAATGAAAAACTGTTTTTT
CASRRRGLNEKLFF
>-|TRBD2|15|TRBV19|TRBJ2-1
TGTGCCAGCACTTATCGGGGCGGGGGGGCCTTTGAGCAGTTCTTC
CASTYRGGGAFEQFF
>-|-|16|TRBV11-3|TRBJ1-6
TGTGCCAGCAGCTTAGAGTGGGGCAGCTATAATTCACCCCTCCACTTT
CASSLEWGSYNSPLHF
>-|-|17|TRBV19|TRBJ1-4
TGTGCCAGTAGTCCGTCGACGGCGGGGGGAACTAATGAAAAACTGTTTTTT
CASSPSTAGGTNEKLFF
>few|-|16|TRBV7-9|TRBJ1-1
TGTGCCAGCAGCCAACCCCCGGGGACATTGAACACTGAAGCTTTCTTT
CASSQPPGTLNTEAFF
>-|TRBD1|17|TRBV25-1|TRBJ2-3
TGTGCCAGCAGTGCCTCGGTGACAGGGGGCAATACAGATACGCAGTATTTT
CASSASVTGGNTDTQYF
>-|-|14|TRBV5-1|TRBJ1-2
TGCGCCAAAGGGGCAGTTTCTGATTTAGGGGGCTACACCTTC
CAKGAVSDLGGYTF
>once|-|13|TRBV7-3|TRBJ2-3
TGTGCCTCCTCCATGGGGGGTACAGATACGCAGTATTTT
CASSMGGTDTQYF
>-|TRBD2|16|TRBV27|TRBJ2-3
TGTGCCAGCAGTCCCCGATGGCGGGGGAACACAGATACGCAGTATTTT
CASSPRWRGNTDTQYF
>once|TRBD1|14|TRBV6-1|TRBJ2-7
TGTGCCAGCAGCGAGGACAGGGCGGCCAACGAGCAGTACTTC
CASSEDRAANEQYF
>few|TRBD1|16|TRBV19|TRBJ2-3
TGTGCCAGTAGTATAATTGGCAGGGGGAGCACAGATACGCAGTATTTT
CASSIIGRGSTDTQYF
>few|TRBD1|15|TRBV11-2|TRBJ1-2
TGTGCCAGCAGCCCTAACGCCCACAGGGGCAGGGGCTACACCTTC
CASSPNAHRGRGYTF
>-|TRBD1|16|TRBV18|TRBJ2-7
TGTGCCAGCTCACCAGGGGGACAGGGTAAGCAAGGCGAGCAGTACTTC
CASSPGGQGKQGEQYF
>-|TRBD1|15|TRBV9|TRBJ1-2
TGTGCCAGCAGCGTAGAGGGACAGGGTAGCAAAAGCTACACCTTC
CASSVEGQGSKSYTF
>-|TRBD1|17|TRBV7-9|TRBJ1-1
TGTGCCAGCAGCTTCGACAGGGACCTACATCGCTACCCTGAAGCTTTCTTT
CASSFDRDLHRYPEAFF
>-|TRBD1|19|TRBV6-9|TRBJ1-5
TGTGCCAGCAAAAGGTGTCAGGGGGCAATGGAAGGAACCAATCAGCCCCAGCATTTT
CASKRCQGAMEGTNQPQHF
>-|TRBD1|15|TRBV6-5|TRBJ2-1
TGTGCCAGCAGCCGGGACAGGGGACGATTCAATGAGCAGTTCTTC
CASSRDRGRFNEQFF
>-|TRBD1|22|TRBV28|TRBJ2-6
TGTGCCAGCAGTTCGAAAAACCCGGACAAGGGGACAGGGGAGGCTGGGGCCAACGTCCTGACTTTC
CASSSKNPDKGTGEAGANVLTF
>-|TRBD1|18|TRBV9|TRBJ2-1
TGTGCCAGCAGCGCTGCCAGGACAGGGAAGGCGACCTACAATGAGCAGTTCTTC
CASSAARTGKATYNEQFF
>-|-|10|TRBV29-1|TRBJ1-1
TGCAGCGTTGCCGCAGGGTATGCTTTCTTT
CSVAAGYAFF
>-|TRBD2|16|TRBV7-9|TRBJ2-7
TGTGCCAGCAGCTTAGGACTAGCGGGGGGGTGGGACGAGCAGTACTTC
CASSLGLAGGWDEQYF
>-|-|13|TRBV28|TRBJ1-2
TGTGCCTGCTGGGCAGGGGTATACTATGGCTACACCTTC
CACWAGVYYGYTF
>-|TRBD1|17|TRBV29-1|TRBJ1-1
TGCAGCGTTGAAGATAGGGGACAGGGGGGACGGGGGGCTGAAGCTTTCTTT
CSVEDRGQGGRGAEAFF
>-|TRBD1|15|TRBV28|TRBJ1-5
TGTGCCAGCAGTTTACGGGACAGCCGCAATCAGCCCCAGCATTTT
CASSLRDSRNQPQHF
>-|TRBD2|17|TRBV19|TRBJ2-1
TGTGCCAGTAGTGCAAATTTTCGGGGGGGCAGATCCGATGAGCAGTTCTTC
CASSANFRGGRSDEQFF
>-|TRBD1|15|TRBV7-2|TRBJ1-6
TGTGCCAGCAGCCCCACGACAGGGGCGGGTTCACCCCTCCACTTT
CASSPTTGAGSPLHF
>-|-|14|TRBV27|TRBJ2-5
TGTGCCAGCAGTTTATCTCAGGGTTGGGAGACCCAGTACTTC
CASSLSQGWETQYF
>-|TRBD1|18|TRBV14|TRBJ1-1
TGTGCCAGCAGCCGATCCGGGACAGGGTCTACTCGGAACACTGAAGCTTTCTTT
CASSRSGTGSTRNTEAFF
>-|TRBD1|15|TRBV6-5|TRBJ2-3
TGTGCCAGCAGTTACGGACAGGGGCCCACAGATACGCAGTATTTT
CASSYGQGPTDTQYF
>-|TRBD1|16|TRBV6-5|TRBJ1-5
TGTGCCAGCAGTTACTCTTCGCAGGGGGGTAATCAGCCCCAGCATTTT
CASSYSSQGGNQPQHF
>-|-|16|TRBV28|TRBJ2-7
TGTGCCAGCAGTTCCACCGGGATAGGGGACGGGAGCGAGCAGTACTTC
CASSSTGIGDGSEQYF
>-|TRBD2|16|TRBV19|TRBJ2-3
TGTGCCAGTAGTATAGGACTAGCGGGGTACGGAGATACGCAGTATTTT
CASSIGLAGYGDTQYF
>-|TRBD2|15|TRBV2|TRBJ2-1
TGTGCCAGCAGGGGACTAGCGGGGCAATACAATGAGCAGTTCTTC
CASRGLAGQYNEQFF
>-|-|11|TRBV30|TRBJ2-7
TGTGCCTGGAGTGCCGCCTACGAGCAGTACTTC
CAWSAAYEQYF
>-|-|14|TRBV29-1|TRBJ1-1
TGCAGCGCTATACACAGGGCCGGGAACACTGAAGCTTTCTTT
CSAIHRAGNTEAFF
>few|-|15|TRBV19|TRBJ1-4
TGTGCCATCGCCTCCACAGGGAACCCTAATGAAAAACTGTTTTTT
CAIASTGNPNEKLFF
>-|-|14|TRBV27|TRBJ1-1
TGTGCCAGCAGTTTAGGGGGCGAGATCTCTGAAGCTTTCTTT
CASSLGGEISEAFF
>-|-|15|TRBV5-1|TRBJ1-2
TGCGCCAGCAGCTTGTCCTTAAACAGGGAGTATGGCTACACCTTC
CASSLSLNREYGYTF
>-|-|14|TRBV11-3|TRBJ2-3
TGTGCCAGCAGCTTGGGTCAGGGTAAAGATACGCAGTATTTT
CASSLGQGKDTQYF
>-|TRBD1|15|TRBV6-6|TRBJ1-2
TGTGCCAGCAGCCCGACCCAACAGGGGACAGATGGCTACACCTTC
CASSPTQQGTDGYTF
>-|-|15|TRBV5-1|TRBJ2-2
TGCGCCAGCAACACGGGAGGGGGCGACACCGGGGAGCTGTTTTTT
CASNTGGGDTGELFF
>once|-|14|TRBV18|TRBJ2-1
TGTGCCAGCTCACCACCGGCGGATTACAATGAGCAGTTCTTC
CASSPPADYNEQFF